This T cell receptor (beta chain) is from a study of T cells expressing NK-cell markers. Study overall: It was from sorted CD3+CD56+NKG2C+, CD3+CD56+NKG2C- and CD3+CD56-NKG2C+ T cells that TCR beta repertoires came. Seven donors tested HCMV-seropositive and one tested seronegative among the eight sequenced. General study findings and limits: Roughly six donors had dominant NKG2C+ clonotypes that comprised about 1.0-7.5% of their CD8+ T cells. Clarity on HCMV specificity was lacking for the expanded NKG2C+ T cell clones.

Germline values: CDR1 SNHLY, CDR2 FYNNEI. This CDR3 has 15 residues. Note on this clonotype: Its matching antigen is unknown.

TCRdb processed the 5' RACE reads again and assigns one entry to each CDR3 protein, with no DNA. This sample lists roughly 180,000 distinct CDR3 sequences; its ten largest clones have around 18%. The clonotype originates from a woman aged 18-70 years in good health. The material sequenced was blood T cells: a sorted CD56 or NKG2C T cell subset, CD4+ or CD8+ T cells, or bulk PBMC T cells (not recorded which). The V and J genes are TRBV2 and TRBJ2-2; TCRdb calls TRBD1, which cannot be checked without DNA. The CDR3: CASKPPFGAAGELFF.